These 24 T cell receptor beta chains were all obtained from the same sample, sequenced in a study of blood T cell repertoires in COVID-19. TCRdb's copy holds only in-frame clones and misses some; the assay was immunoSEQ multiplex PCR. The table shows 80,000 to 100,000 clones, with 90% to 95% occurring only once. The specimen was peripheral blood. Receptor source: a human donor with active COVID-19. The donor label of this sample is uncertain.

This rearrangement joins TRBV29-1 to TRBJ2-1; perhaps TRBD2 as D (6 bases). The germline V gene has CDR1 SQVTM and CDR2 ANQGSEA. Trimming stripped 3 bases from V and 4 bases from J, with 13 bases between. This CDR3 region has 14 residues. CDR3 in amino acids: CSVEGGTHYNEQFF. As DNA, the CDR3 is TGCAGCGTTGAGGGCGGGACCCATTACAATGAGCAGTTCTTC.

The chain employs TRBV21-1 and TRBJ2-5; TRBD1, the table's D call, lacks a check against the DNA. TRBV21-1 is a pseudogene locus. CDR3 length: 12 residues. Here the CDR3 reads CASSATQETQYF. The CDR3 DNA sequence: TGTGCCAGCAGCGCCACACAAGAGACCCAGTACTTC.

This CDR3 reads CASSISVAGPFRDEQFF. The CDR3 region has the DNA TGTGCCAGTAGTATTTCGGTCGCGGGGCCGTTCCGAGATGAGCAGTTCTTC. The chain is built from TRBV19 and TRBJ2-1; possibly TRBD2 for D (6 bases). The V gene's germline CDR1 is LNHDA and CDR2 SQIVND (reference sequence). Between the trimmed V and J ends, which lost 3 bases and 8 bases, there was a span of 23 bases. The CDR3 is 17 amino acids.

This rearrangement joins TRBV10-2 to TRBJ1-6; possible D gene TRBD1, 5 bases. Trimming took 2 bases from V and 9 from J, leaving 17 bases between them. This CDR3 has 16 residues. CDR1 WSHSY and CDR2 SAAADI come from the germline V gene. CDR3 in DNA: TGCGCCAGCAGTGAGCCCCAAACAGGAATGGGTTCACCCCTCCACTTT. Amino acids: CASSEPQTGMGSPLHF.

This chain joins TRBV10-3 and TRBJ2-3, with TRBD2 matching 11 bases. The germline V gene encodes CDR1 ENHRY and CDR2 SYGVKD. The CDR3 has 20 amino acids. V shed 4 bases and J 5 bases; nucleotides not matched to a gene: 20. CDR3 nucleotide sequence: TGTGCCATCAGTGGATCGGTAGGCAGGGGCCCTAGCGGGAGGAAAGATACGCAGTATTTT. Protein sequence: CAISGSVGRGPSGRKDTQYF.

This sequence joins TRBV19 and TRBJ2-4; D is unresolved. The V gene's germline CDR1 is LNHDA and CDR2 SQIVND (reference sequence). Trimming cost V 3 bases and J 0 bases, with 15 bases left between them. There are 17 residues in the CDR3. CDR3 loop: CASSIVGLLQAKNIQYF. CDR3 sequence (DNA): TGTGCCAGTAGTATTGTTGGCCTTCTCCAAGCCAAAAACATTCAGTACTTC.

Comments on this clone: One end of the junction is discordant with germline, which a read error may explain. The chain couples TRBV12-3 or TRBV12-4 to TRBJ2-7, with 13 bases matching TRBD2. The CDR3 sequence is 12 residues long. The CDR3 bases are TGTGCCAGCAGTCCCGGACTAGCGGGAGTGGATTTC. Amino acids: CASSPGLAGVDF.

V usage is TRBV6-5 and J usage is TRBJ2-7; TRBD2 matches 8 bases. The V gene end was trimmed by 4 bases and the J gene end by 2 bases; junction bases not matched to a gene: 4. CDR3 length: 14 amino acids. Germline V lookup: CDR1 MNHEY, CDR2 SVGAGI. CDR3 in amino acids: CASSSTSGPYEQYF. DNA for the CDR3: TGTGCCAGCAGTTCAACTAGCGGCCCCTACGAGCAGTACTTC.

J is TRBJ2-1 and V is TRBV5-6; 9 bases line up with TRBD2. Unmatched junction bases numbered 5, after V lost 4 bases and J lost 0 bases. Germline V gene lookup returns CDR1 SGHDT and CDR2 YYEEEE. This CDR3 contains 16 residues. CDR3 residues: CASSILSGSSYNEQFF. As DNA, the CDR3 is TGTGCCAGCAGCATACTTAGCGGGAGCTCCTACAATGAGCAGTTCTTC.

The gene calls are TRBV11-2 and TRBJ1-2; unclear D gene. The CDR3 totals 15 residues. Germline V gives CDR1 SGHAT, CDR2 FQNNGV. Trimming took 0 bases from V and 4 from J, leaving 12 bases between them. CDR3 coding DNA: TGTGCCAGCAGCTTAGATCCGGGAGCCGCCTATGGCTACACCTTC. Its translation: CASSLDPGAAYGYTF.

The rearrangement uses TRBV7-6 and TRBJ1-2; D may be TRBD1 (5 bases). Trimming shortened V by 5 bases and J by 9 bases, and 19 bases separated the two germline ends. The V gene's germline CDR1 is SGHVS and CDR2 FNYEAQ. The CDR3 extends over 14 amino acids. CDR3 bases: TGTGCCAGCAGCAACATAGTGGGGGAGGGCAGCTACACCTTC. Its translation is CASSNIVGEGSYTF.

The chain carries TRBV24-1 and TRBJ2-2; TRBD2 aligns across 10 bases. J gave up 6 bases and V 3 bases, and 9 bases lay outside the gene matches. The germline gives CDR1 KGHDR, CDR2 SFDVKD. CDR3 length equals 17 residues. The CDR3 DNA follows: TGTGCCACCAGTGATCCCGCTAGCGGGGGCGGGGCCGGGGAGCTGTTTTTT. Encoded protein: CATSDPASGGGAGELFF.

V and J are TRBV7-2 and TRBJ2-5; a weak D match, TRBD2 (5 bases). The CDR3 is 13 amino acids. The V gene lost 1 base and the J gene lost 4 bases, with 7 bases spanning the gap. Germline loops: CDR1 SGHTA, CDR2 FQGNSA. For the CDR3, the DNA is TGTGCCAGCAGCTTAGGGCGGGCAGAGACCCAGTACTTC. The encoded protein is CASSLGRAETQYF.

The chain carries TRBV7-2 and TRBJ1-4; no reliable D call. Trimming took off 7 bases at V and 1 base at J, with 13 bases between the two ends. CDR3 size: 15 residues. Per the germline V gene, CDR1 is SGHTA and CDR2 is FQGNSA. The CDR3 sequence is CASNPAGGTNEKLFF. DNA of the CDR3: TGTGCCAGCAACCCCGCGGGCGGAACTAATGAAAAACTGTTTTTT.

The chain is built from TRBV7-9 and TRBJ2-3, with 13 nucleotides matching TRBD2. Looked up from germline, CDR1 is SEHNR and CDR2 is FQNEAQ (reference sequence). Trimming at V came to 5 bases and at J to 2 bases, leaving 4 bases not matched to a gene. The CDR3 covers 16 residues. The CDR3 DNA is TGTGCCAGCAGCCCGACTAGCGGGGGGTACACAGATACGCAGTATTTT. Protein product: CASSPTSGGYTDTQYF.

J is TRBJ2-7 and V is TRBV5-1, with D unresolved. The CDR3 contains 14 residues. The germline gives CDR1 SGHRS, CDR2 YFSETQ. The ends were cut back, 1 base at V and 2 bases at J, with 10 bases in the middle. CDR3 in DNA: TGCGCCAGCAGCTTGATTACATCACCCTACGAGCAGTACTTC. Its translation: CASSLITSPYEQYF.

This chain uses TRBV11-3 with TRBJ2-4, with D hard to call. This CDR3 contains 16 residues. V lost 5 bases to trimming and J lost 7 bases, with 21 bases between them. CDR1 and CDR2 from the germline V gene are SGHNT and YENEEA. The CDR3 DNA follows: TGTGCCAGCAGCACCAGACGAGACTCCCCGAGGAACATTCAGTACTTC. Protein product: CASSTRRDSPRNIQYF.

The gene calls are TRBV11-2 and TRBJ2-1; D perhaps matches TRBD1 (6 bases). CDR1 and CDR2 (germline): SGHAT, FQNNGV. V gave up 3 bases and J gave up 6 bases, with 15 bases separating them. The CDR3 loop spans 15 amino acids. The chain's CDR3 is CASSLGGGFFNEQFF. CDR3 bases: TGTGCCAGCAGCTTGGGTGGGGGCTTTTTCAATGAGCAGTTCTTC.

The sample holds one count of this clone. The CDR3 reads CASSWNREREEKLFF. For the CDR3, the DNA is TGCGCCAGCAGCTGGAACAGGGAGAGGGAGGAAAAACTGTTTTTT. The chain is built from TRBV5-1 and TRBJ1-4; perhaps TRBD1 as D (6 bases). V was trimmed by 3 bases and J by 8 bases, leaving 17 bases between them. This CDR3 is built from 15 residues. Germline assignment: CDR1 SGHRS and CDR2 YFSETQ.

The V call is TRBV4-1, the J call TRBJ2-7; possible D gene TRBD2, 6 bases. The V end was cut by 4 bases, the J end by 3 bases, with 16 bases between. Germline CDR1 and CDR2: MGHRA and YSYEKL. The CDR3 has 15 residues. Here the CDR3 reads CASSRGEDDYYEQYF. The CDR3 coding sequence is TGCGCCAGCAGCCGGGGGGAGGACGATTACTACGAGCAGTACTTC.

The chain links TRBV20-1 to TRBJ2-7, with D perhaps TRBD2 (6 bases). Trimming pared 3 bases from V and 3 bases from J, leaving 15 bases between. Per germline, CDR1 DFQATT and CDR2 SNEGSKA (reference sequence). There are 14 residues in the CDR3. CDR3 residues: CSASRGGTGYEQYF. The CDR3 region has the DNA TGCAGTGCTAGTCGTGGGGGGACCGGCTACGAGCAGTACTTC.

The V call is TRBV7-8, the J call TRBJ2-3; 8 bases line up with TRBD2. The CDR3 runs to 16 residues. After removal of 2 bases from V and 1 base from J, the junction contained 5 bases not matched to a gene. Germline V gene sequence: CDR1 SGHVS, CDR2 FQNEAQ. CDR3 DNA: TGTGCCAGCAGCTTAATTTCGCGGGGGGGCACAGATACGCAGTATTTT. Encoded protein: CASSLISRGGTDTQYF.

The chain employs TRBV3-1 (or the pseudogene TRBV3-2) and TRBJ2-5; unclear D gene. The V end lost 0 bases, the J end lost 9 bases, and 17 bases lay between the germline ends. The CDR3 contains 15 residues. Germline V lookup: CDR1 LGHDT, CDR2 YNNKEL (reference sequence). The chain's CDR3 is CASSQDRLSNTAQYF. CDR3 nucleotide sequence: TGTGCCAGCAGCCAAGATCGATTGAGCAATACGGCCCAGTACTTC.

The V call is TRBV10-3, the J call TRBJ2-7, with TRBD1 identical over 8 bases. Germline values: CDR1 ENHRY, CDR2 SYGVKD. V trimming: 10 bases; J trimming: 5 bases; junction bases outside the gene matches: 16. CDR3 length equals 15 residues. The CDR3: CATAYSTGVRDEQYF. The CDR3 DNA reads as TGTGCCACCGCTTATTCGACAGGGGTACGCGACGAGCAGTACTTC.